What follows are 8 T cell receptor beta chains derived from one specimen sequenced in a study of cytomegalovirus exposure and HLA in healthy donors. Use of 60 Vbeta and 13 Jbeta primers characterized the PCR. Measured with immunoSEQ multiplex PCR; TCRdb has only the in-frame clones, and not every one. Counted here are approximately 100,000 clones, around three quarters occurring once; the ten biggest clones make up roughly 3%. Source material: PBMCs. Receptors were obtained from a female donor in good health and CMV-seronegative.

The CDR3 DNA reads as TGTGCCACCAGCAGAGTTAGGGGATCCATCTCCTACGAGCAGTACTTC. Translated: CATSRVRGSISYEQYF. The J gene is TRBJ2-7, the V gene TRBV15, with D possibly matching TRBD1 (5 bases). Trimming left V 1 base short and J 0 bases short, with 13 bases between. This CDR3 comprises 16 residues. The germline CDR1 and CDR2 sequences are LNHNV and YYDKDF (reference sequence).

The chain has TRBV7-2 and TRBJ2-3; D is uncertain. The germline gives CDR1 SGHTA, CDR2 FQGNSA. The CDR3 is made up of 14 amino acids. V lost 5 bases and J lost 2, with 11 bases in between. CDR3 loop: CASSRVGYTDTQYF. The CDR3 DNA reads as TGTGCCAGCAGCCGGGTTGGCTACACAGATACGCAGTATTTT. Combining the CDR3 with reference TRBV7-2 and TRBJ2-3 gives the whole variable domain GAGVSQSPSNKVTEKGKDVELRCDPISGHTALYWYRQSLGQGLEFLIYFQGNSAPDKSGLPSDRFSAERTGGSVSTLTIQRTQQEDSAVYLCASSRVGYTDTQYFGPGTRLTVL.

The chain uses TRBV6-5 and TRBJ1-5, with D perhaps TRBD1 (5 bases). The germline V gene has CDR1 MNHEY and CDR2 SVGAGI. The CDR3 extends over 13 amino acids. V was trimmed by 8 bases and J by 7 bases, leaving 15 bases between them. This CDR3 is CASRSGINQPQHF. The CDR3, as DNA: TGTGCCAGCCGGTCAGGGATTAACCAGCCCCAGCATTTT.

The chain uses TRBV18 and TRBJ1-1, with D perhaps TRBD1 (6 bases). There are 14 residues in the CDR3. Germline V gene lookup returns CDR1 KGHSH and CDR2 LQKENI. V lost 3 bases, J lost 4 bases, and 12 bases lay in between. The CDR3 is CASSPFTGITEAFF. CDR3 nucleotides: TGTGCCAGCTCACCTTTTACAGGGATCACTGAAGCTTTCTTT.

The rearrangement joins TRBV5-1 to TRBJ2-6; TRBD2 is a possible D gene (6 bases). The CDR3 is made up of 16 amino acids. Trimming stripped 3 bases from V and 1 base from J, with 11 bases between. Germline V gene sequence: CDR1 SGHRS, CDR2 YFSETQ. The CDR3, as DNA: TGCGCCAGCAGCTCCCCAAGCGGGTCTGGGGCCAACGTCCTGACTTTC. Its translation is CASSSPSGSGANVLTF.

This rearrangement joins TRBV7-7 to TRBJ2-5, with 8 bases fitting TRBD2. This CDR3 comprises 15 residues. V gave up 5 bases and J gave up 4 bases; unmatched junction bases: 9. The germline V gene encodes CDR1 SSHAT and CDR2 FNYEAQ (reference sequence). This CDR3 is CASSPPGGRAETQYF. CDR3 nucleotides: TGTGCCAGCAGCCCCCCGGGGGGGCGGGCAGAGACCCAGTACTTC.

V is TRBV7-9 and J is TRBJ1-3; TRBD1 matches 11 bases. Germline-derived CDR1 and CDR2 are SEHNR and FQNEAQ (reference sequence). J was trimmed by 0 bases and V by 6 bases; bases with no gene match: 4. CDR3 length equals 16 residues. CDR3 loop: CASSGTGGHSGNTIYF. The DNA for the CDR3 is TGTGCCAGCAGTGGGACAGGGGGTCACTCTGGAAACACCATATATTTT.

The chain is built from TRBV2 and TRBJ2-7; 8 nucleotides agree with TRBD1. CDR3 length: 13 residues. V was clipped by 8 bases and J by 6 bases; unmatched bases: 9. CDR1 and CDR2 (germline): SNHLY, FYNNEI. The CDR3 loop reads CASSQQGVGEQYF. The CDR3, as DNA: TGTGCCAGCTCCCAACAGGGGGTGGGCGAGCAGTACTTC.